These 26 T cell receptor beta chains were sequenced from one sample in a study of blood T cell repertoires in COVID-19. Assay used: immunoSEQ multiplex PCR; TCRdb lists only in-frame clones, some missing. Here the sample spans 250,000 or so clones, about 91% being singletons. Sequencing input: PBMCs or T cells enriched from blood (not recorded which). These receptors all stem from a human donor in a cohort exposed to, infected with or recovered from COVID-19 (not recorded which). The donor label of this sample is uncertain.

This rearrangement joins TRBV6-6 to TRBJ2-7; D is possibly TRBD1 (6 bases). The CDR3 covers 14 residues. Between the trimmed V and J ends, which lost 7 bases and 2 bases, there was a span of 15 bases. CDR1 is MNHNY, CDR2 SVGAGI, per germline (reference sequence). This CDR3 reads CASMVDRNTYEQYF. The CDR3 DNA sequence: TGTGCCAGCATGGTGGACAGAAATACCTACGAGCAGTACTTC.

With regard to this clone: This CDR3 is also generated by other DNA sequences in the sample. CDR3 protein: CASSLGQGTDTQYF. The DNA for the CDR3 is TGTGCCAGCAGCTTAGGACAGGGCACAGATACGCAGTATTTT. The chain employs TRBV7-2 and TRBJ2-3; D is perhaps TRBD1 (6 bases). The germline V and J ends were trimmed by 1 base and 1 base, with 6 bases remaining between them. The length of the CDR3 is 14 residues. Germline-derived CDR1 and CDR2 are SGHTA and FQGNSA.

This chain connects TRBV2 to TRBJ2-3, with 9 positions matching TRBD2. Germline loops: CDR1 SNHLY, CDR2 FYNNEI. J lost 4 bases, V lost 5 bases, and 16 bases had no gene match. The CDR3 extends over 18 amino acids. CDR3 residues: CASSPLLLRGGRPDTQYF. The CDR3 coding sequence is TGTGCCAGCAGTCCCCTTTTGTTGCGGGGGGGCCGTCCAGATACGCAGTATTTT.

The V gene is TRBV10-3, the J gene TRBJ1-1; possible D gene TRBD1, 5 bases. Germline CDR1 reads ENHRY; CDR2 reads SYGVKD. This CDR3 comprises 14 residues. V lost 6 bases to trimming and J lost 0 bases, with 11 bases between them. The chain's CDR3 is CAIRIGDLNTEAFF. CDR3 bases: TGTGCCATCAGGATAGGGGACTTGAACACTGAAGCTTTCTTT.

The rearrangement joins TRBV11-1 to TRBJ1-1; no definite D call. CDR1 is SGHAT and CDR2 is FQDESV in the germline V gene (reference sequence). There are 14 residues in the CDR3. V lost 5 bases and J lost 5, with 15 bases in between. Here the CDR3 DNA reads TGTGCCAGCAGCCCCCGGACGGGGTTTACTGAAGCTTTCTTT. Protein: CASSPRTGFTEAFF.

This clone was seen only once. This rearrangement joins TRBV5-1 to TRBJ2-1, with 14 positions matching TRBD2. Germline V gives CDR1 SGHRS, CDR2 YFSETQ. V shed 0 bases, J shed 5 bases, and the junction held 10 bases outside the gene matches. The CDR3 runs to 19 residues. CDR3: CASSLAGLAGGPIHNEQFF. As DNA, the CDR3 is TGCGCCAGCAGCTTGGCCGGACTAGCGGGGGGCCCAATTCACAATGAGCAGTTCTTC.

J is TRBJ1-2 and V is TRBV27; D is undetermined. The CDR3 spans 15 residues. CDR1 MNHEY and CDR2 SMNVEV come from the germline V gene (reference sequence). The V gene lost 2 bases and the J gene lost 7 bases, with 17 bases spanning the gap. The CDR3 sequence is CASSLIGVPEGGYTF. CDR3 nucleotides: TGTGCCAGCAGTTTAATAGGTGTTCCCGAGGGTGGCTACACCTTC.

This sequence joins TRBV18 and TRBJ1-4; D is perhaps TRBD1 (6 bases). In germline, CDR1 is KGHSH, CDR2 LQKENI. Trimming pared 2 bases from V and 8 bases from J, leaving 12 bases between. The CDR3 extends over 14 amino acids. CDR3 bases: TGTGCCAGCTCACCAAGCAGGGGAGAAGAAAAACTGTTTTTT. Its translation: CASSPSRGEEKLFF.

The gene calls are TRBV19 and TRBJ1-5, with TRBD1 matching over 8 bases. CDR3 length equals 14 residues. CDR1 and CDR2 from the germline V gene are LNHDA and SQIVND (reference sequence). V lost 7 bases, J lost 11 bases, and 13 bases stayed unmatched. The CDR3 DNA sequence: TGTGCCAGTAAGGTCACAGGGGGGAATTCGGCCCAGCATTTT. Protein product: CASKVTGGNSAQHF.

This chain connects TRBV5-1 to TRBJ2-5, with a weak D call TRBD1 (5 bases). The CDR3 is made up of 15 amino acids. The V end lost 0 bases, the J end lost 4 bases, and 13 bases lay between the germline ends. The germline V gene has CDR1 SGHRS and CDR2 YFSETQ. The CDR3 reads CASSLGADSRETQYF. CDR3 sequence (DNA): TGCGCCAGCAGCTTGGGGGCAGACAGCCGAGAGACCCAGTACTTC.

The CDR3 DNA sequence: TGTGCCAGCAGCTTAACAGACTCCTATAATTCACCCCTCCACTTT. This sequence encodes CASSLTDSYNSPLHF. The chain combines TRBV7-6 with TRBJ1-6, with D unresolved. CDR3 length equals 15 residues. V was clipped by 2 bases and J by 0 bases, with 5 bases between them. The V gene's germline CDR1 is SGHVS and CDR2 FNYEAQ.

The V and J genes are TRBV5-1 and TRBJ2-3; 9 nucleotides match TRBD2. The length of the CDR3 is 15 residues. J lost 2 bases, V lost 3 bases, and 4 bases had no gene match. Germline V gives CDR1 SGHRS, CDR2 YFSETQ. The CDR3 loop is CASSWAGGTTDTQYF. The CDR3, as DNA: TGCGCCAGCAGCTGGGCGGGGGGGACCACAGATACGCAGTATTTT.

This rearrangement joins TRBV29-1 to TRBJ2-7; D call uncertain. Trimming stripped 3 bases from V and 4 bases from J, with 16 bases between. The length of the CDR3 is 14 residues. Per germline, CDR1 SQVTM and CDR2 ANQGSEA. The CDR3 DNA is TGCAGCGTTGAGTTTCTGGCAGTACCTTACGAGCAGTACTTC. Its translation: CSVEFLAVPYEQYF.

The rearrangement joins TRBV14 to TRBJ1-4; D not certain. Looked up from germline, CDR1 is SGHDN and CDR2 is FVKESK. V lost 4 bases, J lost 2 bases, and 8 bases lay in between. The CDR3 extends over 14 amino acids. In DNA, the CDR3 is TGTGCCAGCAGCCCCTCGCGGACTAATGAAAAACTGTTTTTT. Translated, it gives CASSPSRTNEKLFF.

CDR3 region: CASSYWGGQGRSGAFF. CDR3 nucleotides: TGTGCCAGCAGTTATTGGGGGGGACAGGGTCGGTCCGGAGCTTTCTTT. The J gene is TRBJ1-1, the V gene TRBV6-5, with 9 bases fitting TRBD1. V dropped 3 bases and J dropped 10; count of bases not matched to a gene: 15. This CDR3 is built from 16 residues. Germline V gene data show CDR1 as MNHEY and CDR2 as SVGAGI.

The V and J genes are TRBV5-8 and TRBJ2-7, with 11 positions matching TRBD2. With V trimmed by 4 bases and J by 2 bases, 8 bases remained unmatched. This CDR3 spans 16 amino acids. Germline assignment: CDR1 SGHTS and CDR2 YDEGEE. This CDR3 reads CASSVAGTSGPYEQYF. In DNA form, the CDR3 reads TGTGCCAGCAGCGTCGCCGGGACTAGCGGTCCCTACGAGCAGTACTTC.

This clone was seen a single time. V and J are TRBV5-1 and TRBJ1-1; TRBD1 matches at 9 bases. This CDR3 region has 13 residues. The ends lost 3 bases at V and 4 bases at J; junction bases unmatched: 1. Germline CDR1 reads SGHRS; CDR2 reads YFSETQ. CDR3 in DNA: TGCGCCAGCAGCTGGGACAGGGTCACTGAAGCTTTCTTT. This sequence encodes CASSWDRVTEAFF.

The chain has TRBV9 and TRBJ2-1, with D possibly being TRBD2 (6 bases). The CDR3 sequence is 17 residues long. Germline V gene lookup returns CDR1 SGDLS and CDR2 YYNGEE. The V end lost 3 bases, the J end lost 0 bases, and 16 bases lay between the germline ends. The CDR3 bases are TGTGCCAGCAGCGGCACCTCCGGGAGAAGCTCCTACAATGAGCAGTTCTTC. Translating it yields CASSGTSGRSSYNEQFF.

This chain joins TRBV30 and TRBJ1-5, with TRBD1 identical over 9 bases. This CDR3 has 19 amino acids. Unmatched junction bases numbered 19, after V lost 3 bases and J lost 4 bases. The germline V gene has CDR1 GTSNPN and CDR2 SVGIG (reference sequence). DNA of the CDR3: TGTGCCTGGAGCGAGAGGCCCACAGGGGGCATTTATCGGAATCAGCCCCAGCATTTT. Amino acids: CAWSERPTGGIYRNQPQHF.

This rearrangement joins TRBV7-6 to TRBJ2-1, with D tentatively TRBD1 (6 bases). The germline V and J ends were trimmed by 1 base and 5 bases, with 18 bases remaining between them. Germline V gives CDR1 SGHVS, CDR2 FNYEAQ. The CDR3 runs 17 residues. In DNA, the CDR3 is TGTGCCAGCAGCTTAGTGGACAGTTCCATCTTCGACAATGAGCAGTTCTTC. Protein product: CASSLVDSSIFDNEQFF.

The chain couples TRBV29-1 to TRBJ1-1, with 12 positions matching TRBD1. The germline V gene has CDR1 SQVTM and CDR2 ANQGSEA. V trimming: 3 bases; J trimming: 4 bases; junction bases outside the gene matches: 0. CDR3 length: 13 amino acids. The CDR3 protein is CSVEGQGATEAFF. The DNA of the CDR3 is TGCAGCGTTGAGGGACAGGGGGCCACTGAAGCTTTCTTT. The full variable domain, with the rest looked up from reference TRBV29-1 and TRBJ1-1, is SAVISQKPSRDICQRGTSLTIQCQVDSQVTMMFWYRQQPGQSLTLIATANQGSEATYESGFVIDKFPISRPNLTFSTLTVSNMSPEDSSIYLCSVEGQGATEAFFGQGTRLTVV.

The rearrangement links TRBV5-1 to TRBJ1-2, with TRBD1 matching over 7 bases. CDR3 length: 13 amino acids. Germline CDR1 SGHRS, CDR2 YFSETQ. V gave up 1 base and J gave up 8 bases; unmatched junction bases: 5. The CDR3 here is CASSLLDRNGYTF. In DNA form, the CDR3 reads TGCGCCAGCAGCTTGCTGGACAGGAACGGCTACACCTTC.

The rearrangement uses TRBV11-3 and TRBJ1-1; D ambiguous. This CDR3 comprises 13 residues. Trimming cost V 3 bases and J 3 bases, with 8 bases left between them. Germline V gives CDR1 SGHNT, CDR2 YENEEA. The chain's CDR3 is CASSFERDTEAFF. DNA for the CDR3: TGTGCCAGCAGCTTTGAACGAGACACTGAAGCTTTCTTT.

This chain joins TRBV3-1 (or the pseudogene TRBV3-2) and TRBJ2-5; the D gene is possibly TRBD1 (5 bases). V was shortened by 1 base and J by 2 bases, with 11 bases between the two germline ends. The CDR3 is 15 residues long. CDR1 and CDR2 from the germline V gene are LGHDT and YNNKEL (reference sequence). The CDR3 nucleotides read TGTGCCAGCAGCCAAGGGGGCCACTATCAAGAGACCCAGTACTTC. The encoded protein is CASSQGGHYQETQYF.

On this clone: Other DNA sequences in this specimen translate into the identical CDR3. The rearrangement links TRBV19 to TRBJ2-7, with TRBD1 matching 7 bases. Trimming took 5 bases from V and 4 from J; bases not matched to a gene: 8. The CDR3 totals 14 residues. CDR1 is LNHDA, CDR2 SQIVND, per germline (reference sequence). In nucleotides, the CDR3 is TGTGCCAGTAGTCTCACGGGACAGCGTTACGAGCAGTACTTC. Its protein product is CASSLTGQRYEQYF.

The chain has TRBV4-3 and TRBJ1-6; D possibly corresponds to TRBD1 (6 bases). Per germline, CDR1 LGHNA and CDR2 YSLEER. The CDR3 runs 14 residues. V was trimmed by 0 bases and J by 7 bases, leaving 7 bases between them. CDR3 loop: CASSQEDRNSPLHF. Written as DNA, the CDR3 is TGCGCCAGCAGCCAAGAGGACAGAAATTCACCCCTCCACTTT.